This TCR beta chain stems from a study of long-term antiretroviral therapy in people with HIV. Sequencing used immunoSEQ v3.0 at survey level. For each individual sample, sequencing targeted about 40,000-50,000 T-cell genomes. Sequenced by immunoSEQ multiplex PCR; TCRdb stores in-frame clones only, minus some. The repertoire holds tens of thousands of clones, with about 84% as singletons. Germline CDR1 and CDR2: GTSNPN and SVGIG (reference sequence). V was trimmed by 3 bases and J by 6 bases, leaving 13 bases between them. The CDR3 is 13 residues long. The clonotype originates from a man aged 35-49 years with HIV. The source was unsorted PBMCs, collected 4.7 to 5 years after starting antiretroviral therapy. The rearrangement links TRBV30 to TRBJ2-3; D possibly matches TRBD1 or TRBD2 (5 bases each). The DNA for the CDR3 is TGTGCCTGGAGCTTAGGGACGAAGGATACGCAGTATTTT. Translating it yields CAWSLGTKDTQYF.